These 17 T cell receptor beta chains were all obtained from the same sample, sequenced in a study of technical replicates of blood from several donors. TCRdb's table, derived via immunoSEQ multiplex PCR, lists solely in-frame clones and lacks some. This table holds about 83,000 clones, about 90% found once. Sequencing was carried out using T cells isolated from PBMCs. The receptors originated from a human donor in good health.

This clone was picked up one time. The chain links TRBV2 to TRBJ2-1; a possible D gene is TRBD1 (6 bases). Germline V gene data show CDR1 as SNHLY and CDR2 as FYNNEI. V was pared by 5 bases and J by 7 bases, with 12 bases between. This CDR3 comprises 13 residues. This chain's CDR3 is CASSLEGVNEQFF. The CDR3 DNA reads TGTGCCAGCAGTCTAGAGGGGGTAAATGAGCAGTTCTTC.

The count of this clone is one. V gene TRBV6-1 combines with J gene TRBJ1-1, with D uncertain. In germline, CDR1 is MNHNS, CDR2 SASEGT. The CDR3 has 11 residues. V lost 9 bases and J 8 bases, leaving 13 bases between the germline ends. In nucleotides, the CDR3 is TGTGCCAGTCAGAATCCGGGAGAAGCTTTCTTT. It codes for CASQNPGEAFF.

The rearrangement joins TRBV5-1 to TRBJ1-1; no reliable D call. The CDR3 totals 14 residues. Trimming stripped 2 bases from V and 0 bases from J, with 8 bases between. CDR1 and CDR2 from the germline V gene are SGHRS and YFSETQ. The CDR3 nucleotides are TGCGCCAGCAGCTTTGGTAGTATGAACACTGAAGCTTTCTTT. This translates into CASSFGSMNTEAFF.

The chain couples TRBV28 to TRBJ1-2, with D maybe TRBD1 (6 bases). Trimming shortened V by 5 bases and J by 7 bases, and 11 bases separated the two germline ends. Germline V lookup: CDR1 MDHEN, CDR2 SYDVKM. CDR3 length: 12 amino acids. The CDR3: CASSRGGIGYTF. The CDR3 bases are TGTGCCAGCAGTCGAGGGGGAATTGGCTACACCTTC.

Here the CDR3 DNA reads TGTGCCAGCAGTGAACCCGGGGATGAAAAACTGTTTTTT. As protein: CASSEPGDEKLFF. The chain carries TRBV2 and TRBJ1-4; D not resolved. Trimming removed 2 bases at V and 6 bases at J, with 7 bases between. Germline values: CDR1 SNHLY, CDR2 FYNNEI. The CDR3 spans 13 residues.

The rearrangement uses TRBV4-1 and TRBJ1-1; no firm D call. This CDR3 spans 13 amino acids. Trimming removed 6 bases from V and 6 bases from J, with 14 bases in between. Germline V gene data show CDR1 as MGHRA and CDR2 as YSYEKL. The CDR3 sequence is CASRAPSSAEAFF. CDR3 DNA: TGCGCCAGCAGAGCCCCGTCGAGCGCTGAAGCTTTCTTT.

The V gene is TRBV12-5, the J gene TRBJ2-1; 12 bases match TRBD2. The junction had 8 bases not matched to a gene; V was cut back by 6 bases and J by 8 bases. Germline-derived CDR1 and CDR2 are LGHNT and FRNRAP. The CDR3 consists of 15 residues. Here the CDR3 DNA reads TGTGCTAGTGGGTCGGGACTAGCGGGCTATGATGAGCAGTTCTTC. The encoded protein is CASGSGLAGYDEQFF.

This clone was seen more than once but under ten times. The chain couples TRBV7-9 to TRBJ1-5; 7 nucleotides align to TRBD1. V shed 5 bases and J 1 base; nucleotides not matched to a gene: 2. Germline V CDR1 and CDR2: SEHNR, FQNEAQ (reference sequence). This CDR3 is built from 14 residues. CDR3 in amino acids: CASSKGASNQPQHF. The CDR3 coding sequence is TGTGCCAGCAGCAAGGGGGCCAGCAATCAGCCCCAGCATTTT.

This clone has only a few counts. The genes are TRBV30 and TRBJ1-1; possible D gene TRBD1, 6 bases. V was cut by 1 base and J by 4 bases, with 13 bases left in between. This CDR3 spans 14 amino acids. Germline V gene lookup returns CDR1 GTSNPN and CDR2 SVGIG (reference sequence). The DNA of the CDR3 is TGTGCCTGGAGTGGGGAGGGGGTCGGCACTGAAGCTTTCTTT. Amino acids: CAWSGEGVGTEAFF.

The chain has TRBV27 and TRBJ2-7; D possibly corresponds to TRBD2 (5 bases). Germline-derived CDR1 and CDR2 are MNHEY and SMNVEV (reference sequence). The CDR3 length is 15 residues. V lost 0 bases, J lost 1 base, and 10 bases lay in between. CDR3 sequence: CASSLSSGLSYEQYF. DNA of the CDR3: TGTGCCAGCAGTTTATCGTCAGGACTGTCCTACGAGCAGTACTTC.

The CDR3 DNA reads as TGTGCCAGCAGCTTGGGACATTCCATTCAGTACTTC. Translating it yields CASSLGHSIQYF. This chain connects TRBV5-4 to TRBJ2-4; no clear D. Trimming took off 0 bases at V and 9 bases at J, with 7 bases between the two ends. The CDR3 extends over 12 amino acids. Germline CDR1 reads SGHNT; CDR2 reads YYREEE (reference sequence).

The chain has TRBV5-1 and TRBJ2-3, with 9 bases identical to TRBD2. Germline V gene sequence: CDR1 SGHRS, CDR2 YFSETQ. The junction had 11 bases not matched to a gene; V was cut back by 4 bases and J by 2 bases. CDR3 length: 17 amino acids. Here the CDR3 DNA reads TGCGCCAGCAGCCCCGAGGGGCTAGCGGGACTCACAGATACGCAGTATTTT. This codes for CASSPEGLAGLTDTQYF.

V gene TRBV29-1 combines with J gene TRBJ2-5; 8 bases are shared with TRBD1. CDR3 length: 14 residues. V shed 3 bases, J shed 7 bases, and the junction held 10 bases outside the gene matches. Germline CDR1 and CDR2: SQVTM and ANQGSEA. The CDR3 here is CSVDGQGAGGTQYF. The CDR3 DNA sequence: TGCAGCGTTGACGGCCAGGGGGCCGGTGGGACCCAGTACTTC.

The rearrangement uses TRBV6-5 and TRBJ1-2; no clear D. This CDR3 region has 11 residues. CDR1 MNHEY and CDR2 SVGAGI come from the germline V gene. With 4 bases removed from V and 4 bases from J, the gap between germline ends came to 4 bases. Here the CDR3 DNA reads TGTGCCAGCAGTTCCATCTATGGCTACACCTTC. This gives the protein CASSSIYGYTF.

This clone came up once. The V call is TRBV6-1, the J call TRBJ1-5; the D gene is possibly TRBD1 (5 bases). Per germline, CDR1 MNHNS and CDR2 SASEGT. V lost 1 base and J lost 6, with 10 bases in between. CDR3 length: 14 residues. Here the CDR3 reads CASSEGGRTQPQHF. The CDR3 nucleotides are TGTGCCAGCAGTGAAGGGGGGAGGACTCAGCCCCAGCATTTT.

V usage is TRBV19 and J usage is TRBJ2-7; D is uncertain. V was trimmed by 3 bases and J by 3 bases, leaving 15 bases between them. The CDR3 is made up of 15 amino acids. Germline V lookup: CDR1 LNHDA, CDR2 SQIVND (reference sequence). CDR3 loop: CASSILLSADYEQYF. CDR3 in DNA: TGTGCCAGTAGTATTCTCTTAAGCGCAGACTACGAGCAGTACTTC. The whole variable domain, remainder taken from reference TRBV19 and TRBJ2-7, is DGGITQSPKYLFRKEGQNVTLSCEQNLNHDAMYWYRQDPGQGLRLIYYSQIVNDFQKGDIAEGYSVSREKKESFPLTVTSAQKNPTAFYLCASSILLSADYEQYFGPGTRLTVT.

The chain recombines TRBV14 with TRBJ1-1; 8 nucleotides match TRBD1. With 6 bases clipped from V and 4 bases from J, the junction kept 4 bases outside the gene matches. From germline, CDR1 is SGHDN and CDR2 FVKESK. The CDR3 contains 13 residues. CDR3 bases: TGTGCCAGCAGACGCACAGGGGGCACTGAAGCTTTCTTT. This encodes CASRRTGGTEAFF. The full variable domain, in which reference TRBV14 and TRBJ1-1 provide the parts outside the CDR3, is EAGVTQFPSHSVIEKGQTVTLRCDPISGHDNLYWYRRVMGKEIKFLLHFVKESKQDESGMPNNRFLAERTGGTYSTLKVQPAELEDSGVYFCASRRTGGTEAFFGQGTRLTVV.